This TCR beta chain was captured by sequencing in a study of sequential checkpoint blockade in melanoma. For the study at large: Arm A got nivolumab then ipilimumab; arm B the reverse, 1:1. Matched biopsies came pretreatment and at week 13 for twenty-two patients.

V trimming: 6 bases; J trimming: 6 bases; junction bases outside the gene matches: 5. The CDR3 is made up of 15 amino acids. Study-level points and caveats: Patients with week-13 increases in T-cell fraction and clonality benefited about 30 times more often.

Treatment described: randomized to nivolumab then ipilimumab (arm A) or the reverse (arm B). A word on this clone: Its antigen is currently unknown.

Assay used: immunoSEQ multiplex PCR; TCRdb lists only in-frame clones, some missing. The sample has approximately 19,000 clones; 73% are singletons. Material: tumor tissue (inferred from file names), obtained from a patient given nivolumab and ipilimumab in sequence. This receptor was obtained from a human donor with melanoma. V is TRBV23-1 and J is TRBJ1-4; TRBD1 matches at 12 bases. TRBV23-1 is an ORF, and what it does is uncertain. CDR3 amino acids: CASSLGQGADEKLFF. DNA for the CDR3: TGCGCCAGCAGCTTGGGACAGGGGGCGGATGAAAAACTGTTTTTT.